This T cell receptor beta chain was found in a study of blood T cells in healthy people across ages. Germline V gene sequence: CDR1 MNHEY, CDR2 SMNVEV (reference sequence). There are 15 residues in the CDR3. Deletions cut 5 bases from V and 5 bases from J, with 18 bases between. A sample-barcoded 5' primer and a J-beta primer mix were used in a second PCR of roughly 6 to 11 cycles. TCRdb passed the 5' RACE reads through MiXCR, listing each CDR3 protein once. The sample records hundreds of thousands of distinct CDR3 sequences, 52% being singletons. This clonotype occurred many times. V is TRBV27 and J is TRBJ2-5, with D maybe TRBD2 (6 bases). The source is an elderly woman in good health. Sequences were obtained from blood. For the CDR3, the DNA is TGTGCCAGCAGTCCACCGGGGACTCTAAGGGAGACCCAGTACTTC. Its protein product is CASSPPGTLRETQYF.